This entry lists 2 T cell receptor beta chains sequenced from one sample in a study of T-cell memory formation after mild COVID-19. TCRdb reanalysed the 5' RACE reads using MiXCR and keeps one entry per CDR3 protein. This table holds approximately 35,000 distinct CDR3 sequences, 21% found once. Source material: PBMCs or a T cell subset sorted from them (not recorded which). These receptors were obtained from an adult who had mild COVID-19 (a few samples of this study predate the infection). Cell type and time point are not known.

Ten or more counts support this clonotype. The chain links TRBV9 to TRBJ2-3; D is unresolved. Trimming left V 0 bases short and J 0 bases short, with 8 bases between. The CDR3 has 15 residues. Per the germline V gene, CDR1 is SGDLS and CDR2 is YYNGEE. CDR3 nucleotide sequence: TGTGCCAGCAGCGTAGAAATGATAAGCACAGATACGCAGTATTTT. Its translation is CASSVEMISTDTQYF.

This clonotype was counted ten times or more. The chain links TRBV3-1 to TRBJ2-6; tentatively, D is TRBD1 or TRBD2 (6 bases each). With 5 bases removed from V and 1 base from J, the gap between germline ends came to 15 bases. The CDR3 contains 17 residues. CDR1 and CDR2 from the germline V gene are LGHDT and YNNKEL (reference sequence). The CDR3 coding sequence is TGTGCCAGCAGCGACCTAGGGGGGCCTTCTGGGGCCAACGTCCTGACTTTC. Amino acids: CASSDLGGPSGANVLTF.